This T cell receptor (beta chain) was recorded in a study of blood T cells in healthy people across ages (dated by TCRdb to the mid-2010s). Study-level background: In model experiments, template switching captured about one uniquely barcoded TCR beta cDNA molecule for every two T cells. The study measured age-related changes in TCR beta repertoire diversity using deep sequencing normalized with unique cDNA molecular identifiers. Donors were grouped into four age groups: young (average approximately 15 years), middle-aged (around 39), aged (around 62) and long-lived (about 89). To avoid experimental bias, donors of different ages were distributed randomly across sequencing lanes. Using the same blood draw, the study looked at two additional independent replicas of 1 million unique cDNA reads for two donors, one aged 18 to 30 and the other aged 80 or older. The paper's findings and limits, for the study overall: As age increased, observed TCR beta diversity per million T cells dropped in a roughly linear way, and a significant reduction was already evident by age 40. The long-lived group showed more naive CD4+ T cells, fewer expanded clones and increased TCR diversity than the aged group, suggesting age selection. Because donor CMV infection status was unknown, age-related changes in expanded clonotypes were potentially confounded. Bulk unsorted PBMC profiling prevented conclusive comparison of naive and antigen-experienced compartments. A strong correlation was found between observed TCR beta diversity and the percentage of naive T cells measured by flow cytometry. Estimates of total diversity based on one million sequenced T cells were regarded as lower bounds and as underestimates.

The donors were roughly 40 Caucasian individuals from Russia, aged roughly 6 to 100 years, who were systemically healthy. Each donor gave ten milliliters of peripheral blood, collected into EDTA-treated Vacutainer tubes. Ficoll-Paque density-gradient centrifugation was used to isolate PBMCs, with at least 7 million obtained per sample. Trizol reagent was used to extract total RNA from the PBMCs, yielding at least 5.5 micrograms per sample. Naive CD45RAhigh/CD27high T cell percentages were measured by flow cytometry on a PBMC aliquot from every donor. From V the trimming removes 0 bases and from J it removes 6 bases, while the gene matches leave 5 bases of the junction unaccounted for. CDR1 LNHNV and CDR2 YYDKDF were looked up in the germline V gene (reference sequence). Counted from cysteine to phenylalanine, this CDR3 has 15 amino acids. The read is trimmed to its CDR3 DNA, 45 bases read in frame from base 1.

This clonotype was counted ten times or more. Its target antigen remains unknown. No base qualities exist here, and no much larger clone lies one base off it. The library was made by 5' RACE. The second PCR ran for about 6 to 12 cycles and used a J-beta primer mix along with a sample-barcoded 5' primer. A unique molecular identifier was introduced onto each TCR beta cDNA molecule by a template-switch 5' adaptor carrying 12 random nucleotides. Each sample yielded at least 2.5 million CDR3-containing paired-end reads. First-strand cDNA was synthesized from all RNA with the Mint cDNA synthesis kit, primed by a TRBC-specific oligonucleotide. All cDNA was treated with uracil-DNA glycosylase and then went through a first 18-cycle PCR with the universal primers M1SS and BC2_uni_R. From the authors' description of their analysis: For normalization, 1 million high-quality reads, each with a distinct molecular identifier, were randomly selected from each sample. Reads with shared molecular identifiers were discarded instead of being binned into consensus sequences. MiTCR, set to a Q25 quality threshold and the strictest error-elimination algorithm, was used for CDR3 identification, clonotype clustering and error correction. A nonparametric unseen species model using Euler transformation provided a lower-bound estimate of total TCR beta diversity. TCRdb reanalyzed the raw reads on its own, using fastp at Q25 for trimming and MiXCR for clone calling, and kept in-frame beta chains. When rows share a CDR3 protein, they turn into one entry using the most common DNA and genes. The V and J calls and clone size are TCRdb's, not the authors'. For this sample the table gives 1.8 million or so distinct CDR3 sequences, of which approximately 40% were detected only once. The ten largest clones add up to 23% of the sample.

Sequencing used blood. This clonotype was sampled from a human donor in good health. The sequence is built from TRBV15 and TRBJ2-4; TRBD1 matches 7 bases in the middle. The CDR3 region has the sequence CATSRDPTGVNIQYF. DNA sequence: TGTGCCACCAGCAGAGATCCCACAGGGGTAAACATTCAGTACTTC.